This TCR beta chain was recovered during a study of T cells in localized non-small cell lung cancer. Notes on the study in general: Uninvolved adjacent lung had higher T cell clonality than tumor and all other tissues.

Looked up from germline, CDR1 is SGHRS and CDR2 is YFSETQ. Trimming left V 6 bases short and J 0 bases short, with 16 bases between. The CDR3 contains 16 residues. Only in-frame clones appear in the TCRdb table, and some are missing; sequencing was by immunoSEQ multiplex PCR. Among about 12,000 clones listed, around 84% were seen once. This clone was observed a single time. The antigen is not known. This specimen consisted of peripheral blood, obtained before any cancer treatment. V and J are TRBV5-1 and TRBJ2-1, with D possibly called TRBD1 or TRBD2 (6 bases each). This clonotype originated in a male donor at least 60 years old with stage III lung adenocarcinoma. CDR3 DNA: TGCGCCAGCACCCTGACGGGGGCCGGCTCCTACAATGAGCAGTTCTTC. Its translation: CASTLTGAGSYNEQFF.